Following are 7 T cell receptor beta chains from one sample sequenced in a study of blood T cell repertoires in COVID-19. Method: immunoSEQ multiplex PCR; TCRdb's copy keeps in-frame clones and lacks some. The sample consists of roughly 80,000 clones, 91% of them appearing once. Sequencing was performed on peripheral blood. Receptor source: a woman in her forties or fifties in a cohort sampled during active COVID-19.

This chain joins TRBV12-3 or TRBV12-4 and TRBJ2-7, with D unclear. The germline V and J ends were trimmed by 6 bases and 1 base, with 4 bases remaining between them. The CDR3 has 11 residues. As DNA, the CDR3 is TGTGCCAGCAGGCTATCCTACGAGCAGTACTTC. Protein sequence: CASRLSYEQYF.

This CDR3 reads CAISEPNYGYTF. CDR3 bases: TGTGCCATCAGTGAGCCGAACTATGGCTACACCTTC. This rearrangement joins TRBV10-3 to TRBJ1-2; no clear D. Trimming shortened V by 2 bases and J by 2 bases, and 3 bases separated the two germline ends. The CDR3 contains 12 residues. Germline CDR1 reads ENHRY; CDR2 reads SYGVKD.

J is TRBJ2-3 and V is TRBV6-5; 7 bases fit TRBD2. Trimming cost V 3 bases and J 2 bases; bases outside gene matches: 5. The CDR3 has 15 amino acids. Germline V gene lookup returns CDR1 MNHEY and CDR2 SVGAGI. The CDR3 DNA sequence: TGTGCCAGCAGTTATGGGACTACAGACACAGATACGCAGTATTTT. Residues: CASSYGTTDTDTQYF.

This chain connects TRBV3-1 (or the pseudogene TRBV3-2) to TRBJ2-7; D is perhaps TRBD2 (5 bases). The CDR3 totals 17 residues. Germline V gives CDR1 LGHDT, CDR2 YNNKEL (reference sequence). Between the trimmed V and J ends, which lost 0 bases and 3 bases, there was a span of 18 bases. CDR3 DNA: TGTGCCAGCAGCCAAGATTTGACCTTAGGGAGCCGCTACGAGCAGTACTTC. Its protein product is CASSQDLTLGSRYEQYF.

The chain recombines TRBV5-4 with TRBJ2-7; D might be TRBD2 (5 bases). From germline, CDR1 is SGHNT and CDR2 YYREEE (reference sequence). V shed 3 bases and J shed 7 bases, with 11 bases lying between them. The CDR3 loop spans 12 amino acids. The CDR3 DNA reads as TGTGCCAGCAGCTCCCCGGCGGGTGAGCAGTACTTC. Its translation: CASSSPAGEQYF.

The chain joins TRBV5-1 to TRBJ1-1; 7 bases map to TRBD1. Germline CDR1 and CDR2: SGHRS and YFSETQ. Losses at the gene ends were 4 bases for V and 4 bases for J; bases not matched to a gene: 4. The CDR3 length is 13 residues. In DNA form, the CDR3 reads TGCGCCAGCAGCCCGGAGGGGGCCACTGAAGCTTTCTTT. Protein sequence: CASSPEGATEAFF.

V usage is TRBV6-5 and J usage is TRBJ2-1; 12 bases map to TRBD2. Germline assignment: CDR1 MNHEY and CDR2 SVGAGI. The CDR3 consists of 16 residues. The ends lost 0 bases at V and 6 bases at J; junction bases unmatched: 3. CDR3 residues: CASSYSLAGGRNEQFF. DNA for the CDR3: TGTGCCAGCAGTTACTCACTAGCGGGAGGACGCAATGAGCAGTTCTTC.